These 25 T cell receptor beta chains were sequenced from one sample in a study of human T cells and chemical hapten exposure. Time point reported: healthy volunteer bleed at 6 weeks. Unfractionated whole blood yielded the extracted total RNA. TCRdb fed the RACE reads into MiXCR, producing one record per CDR3 protein. The sample lists 70,000 to 95,000 distinct CDR3 sequences, 7% to 9.5% seen once, with less than 2% in the top ten. Sequences were obtained from whole blood. Receptors were obtained from a female donor in good health. Some clones in this sample may be carry-over from other donors' samples.

The J gene is TRBJ1-1, the V gene TRBV4-2; D is possibly TRBD1 (5 bases). This CDR3 contains 13 residues. V dropped 4 bases and J dropped 7 bases, with 13 bases sitting between them. Germline V gene sequence: CDR1 LGHNA, CDR2 YNFKEQ. The CDR3 spells CASSRWGSFEAFF. The CDR3 nucleotides read TGTGCCAGCAGCCGTTGGGGGAGCTTTGAAGCTTTCTTT.

This clonotype has just a few counts. The chain is built from TRBV3-1 and TRBJ1-1; TRBD1 is a possible D gene (6 bases). V lost 1 base and J lost 11, with 20 bases in between. Germline lookup yields CDR1 LGHDT and CDR2 YNNKEL (reference sequence). This CDR3 is built from 15 residues. CDR3 sequence reads: CASSQALTGGQRAFF. The CDR3, as DNA: TGTGCCAGCAGCCAAGCCTTAACCGGGGGCCAAAGGGCTTTCTTT.

This clonotype counts as medium-sized (0.01 to 0.1%). The V gene is TRBV18, the J gene TRBJ2-4, with no clear D. Trimming cost V 2 bases and J 0 bases, with 14 bases left between them. Germline CDR1 and CDR2: KGHSH and LQKENI. CDR3 length: 17 amino acids. CDR3 sequence (DNA): TGTGCCAGCTCACCAACCCAGGACCTTATAGCCAAAAACATTCAGTACTTC. Protein: CASSPTQDLIAKNIQYF.

This clonotype was seen ten or more times. The chain carries TRBV6-6 and TRBJ1-1, with a tentative D call TRBD1 (5 bases). Trimming left V 6 bases short and J 2 bases short, with 19 bases between. Germline loops: CDR1 MNHNY, CDR2 SVGAGI (reference sequence). The CDR3 is 16 amino acids. The CDR3 sequence is CASSRQTATPNTEAFF. The CDR3 DNA reads as TGTGCCAGCAGCCGACAGACGGCGACCCCAAACACTGAAGCTTTCTTT.

The chain couples TRBV6-2 or TRBV6-3 to TRBJ2-1, with D tentatively TRBD1 (6 bases). Germline assignment: CDR1 MNHEY and CDR2 SVGEGT. The V end lost 5 bases, the J end lost 8 bases, and 10 bases lay between the germline ends. The CDR3 is 12 amino acids. CDR3 sequence (DNA): TGTGCCAGCAGTGACAGGATCGATGAGCAGTTCTTC. Its protein product is CASSDRIDEQFF.

Points on this clonotype: This sequence may be a read error, since a much larger clone differs from it by one base. V and J are TRBV25-1 and TRBJ1-1, with D perhaps TRBD1 (6 bases). This CDR3 is 13 amino acids long. From germline, CDR1 is MGHDK and CDR2 SYGVNS. V lost 6 bases, J lost 1 base, and 9 bases lay in between. The chain's CDR3 is CASRDRWNTEAFF. The CDR3 region has the DNA TGTGCCAGCAGGGACAGATGGAACACTGAAGCTTTCTTT.

As DNA, the CDR3 is TGTGCCAGCAGTTTCAATAGCCCTGTATTCTTGGCGGGGAGAAAATTAGCCAAAAACATTCAGTACTTC. Protein: CASSFNSPVFLAGRKLAKNIQYF. J is TRBJ2-4 and V is TRBV27; TRBD2 is a possible D gene (6 bases). CDR1 is MNHEY, CDR2 SMNVEV, per germline (reference sequence). V gave up 3 bases and J gave up 0 bases, with 33 bases separating them. The length of the CDR3 is 23 residues.

In its sample, this clonotype was seen a few times. CDR3 DNA: TGTGCCAGCAGTTTTACAGGGCCGGGACAGCCCCAGCATTTT. Its protein is CASSFTGPGQPQHF. V and J are TRBV12-3 or TRBV12-4 and TRBJ1-5, with D perhaps matching TRBD1 (6 bases). CDR3 length equals 14 residues. With 3 bases removed from V and 7 bases from J, the gap between germline ends came to 13 bases.

In this sample, this clonotype turned up many times. The chain joins TRBV28 to TRBJ2-3, with D unclear. CDR3 length: 13 residues. From germline, CDR1 is MDHEN and CDR2 SYDVKM. The V gene lost 3 bases and the J gene lost 8 bases, with 12 bases spanning the gap. In nucleotides, the CDR3 is TGTGCCAGCAGTTTGGGTTTCCTGACTACGCAGTATTTT. It yields the protein CASSLGFLTTQYF.

This clonotype was counted ten times or more. The chain links TRBV5-1 to TRBJ1-2; D uncertain. With 2 bases removed from V and 4 bases from J, the gap between germline ends came to 15 bases. Looked up from germline, CDR1 is SGHRS and CDR2 is YFSETQ. This CDR3 contains 15 residues. The CDR3 DNA sequence: TGCGCCAGCAGCTTTTCGGGGATGGGAAGCTATGGCTACACCTTC. Protein product: CASSFSGMGSYGYTF.

This clonotype has ten or more counts. The chain recombines TRBV6-6 with TRBJ1-2, with 10 bases fitting TRBD1. Trimming removed 0 bases from V and 2 bases from J; junction bases left unmatched: 3. The CDR3 totals 16 residues. CDR1 and CDR2 from the germline V gene are MNHNY and SVGAGI (reference sequence). This chain's CDR3 is CASSYSTGQGNYGYTF. The CDR3 DNA is TGTGCCAGCAGTTACTCGACGGGACAGGGGAACTATGGCTACACCTTC.

This clonotype was seen more than once but under ten times. This sequence joins TRBV28 and TRBJ2-7; D is possibly TRBD1 or TRBD2 (6 bases each). The germline V and J ends were trimmed by 7 bases and 1 base, with 26 bases remaining between them. This CDR3 region has 18 residues. Looked up from germline, CDR1 is MDHEN and CDR2 is SYDVKM. The CDR3 bases are TGTGCCAGCATTCCCCCCCTGGGGGGCCATAAAGCATCCTACGAGCAGTACTTC. This translates into CASIPPLGGHKASYEQYF.

This clonotype occurred once. This sequence joins TRBV12-3 or TRBV12-4 and TRBJ1-5, with 7 nucleotides matching TRBD1. J lost 9 bases, V lost 6 bases, and 11 bases had no gene match. The CDR3 covers 14 residues. The CDR3 loop reads CASSSTGTERPQHF. The CDR3, as DNA: TGTGCCAGCAGCTCAACCGGGACAGAACGGCCCCAGCATTTT.

This clonotype was observed many times. This chain connects TRBV18 to TRBJ1-5, with D uncertain. Germline V CDR1 and CDR2: KGHSH, LQKENI. The CDR3 has 14 amino acids. The germline V and J ends were trimmed by 6 bases and 1 base, with 10 bases remaining between them. CDR3 DNA: TGTGCCAGCTCCCGGAGCTCGAGCAATCAGCCCCAGCATTTT. Protein: CASSRSSSNQPQHF.

This clonotype was observed a few times. The chain combines TRBV7-9 with TRBJ1-1; D might be TRBD1 (6 bases). The CDR3 spans 12 residues. Germline V gives CDR1 SEHNR, CDR2 FQNEAQ (reference sequence). Trimming left V 4 bases short and J 7 bases short, with 10 bases between. The CDR3 DNA follows: TGTGCCAGCAGCTCCTGGACAGTTGAAGCTTTCTTT. It is translated as CASSSWTVEAFF. Full variable domain (missing parts from reference TRBV7-9 and TRBJ1-1): DTGVSQNPRHKITKRGQNVTFRCDPISEHNRLYWYRQTLGQGPEFLTYFQNEAQLEKSRLLSDRFSAERPKGSFSTLEIQRTEQGDSAMYLCASSSWTVEAFFGQGTRLTVV.

The genes are TRBV7-8 and TRBJ1-5; D not resolved. V lost 1 base and J lost 6, with 7 bases in between. CDR1 and CDR2 from the germline V gene are SGHVS and FQNEAQ. This CDR3 spans 13 amino acids. CDR3 amino acids: CASSLDMGQPQHF. CDR3 nucleotide sequence: TGTGCCAGCAGCTTAGATATGGGTCAGCCCCAGCATTTT.

This clonotype has at least ten counts. The chain links TRBV4-1 to TRBJ2-3, with D unclear. The CDR3 has 14 residues. Trimming took off 3 bases at V and 1 base at J, with 8 bases between the two ends. CDR1 MGHRA and CDR2 YSYEKL come from the germline V gene. The CDR3 loop reads CASSQQPGTDTQYF. The DNA of the CDR3 is TGCGCCAGCAGCCAGCAACCGGGCACAGATACGCAGTATTTT.

This clonotype showed up just a few times. The gene calls are TRBV18 and TRBJ2-2; tentatively, D is TRBD2 (6 bases). The CDR3 is 16 residues long. CDR1 is KGHSH and CDR2 is LQKENI in the germline V gene. V was pared by 2 bases and J by 0 bases, with 10 bases between. The chain's CDR3 is CASSPNRLANTGELFF. In DNA form, the CDR3 reads TGTGCCAGCTCACCAAATCGACTAGCGAACACCGGGGAGCTGTTTTTT.

In nucleotides, the CDR3 is TGTGCCAGCAGTTTTTCGTCGGTCTTGAACACTGAAGCTTTCTTT. This gives the protein CASSFSSVLNTEAFF. V and J are TRBV12-3 or TRBV12-4 and TRBJ1-1, with D hard to call. Trimming shortened V by 3 bases and J by 0 bases, and 11 bases separated the two germline ends. CDR3 length: 15 residues.

Only a few counts were recorded for this clonotype. This rearrangement joins TRBV7-9 to TRBJ1-3; no clear D gene. V gave up 1 base and J gave up 2 bases, with 15 bases separating them. The CDR3 consists of 17 residues. Germline assignment: CDR1 SEHNR and CDR2 FQNEAQ (reference sequence). Written as DNA, the CDR3 is TGTGCCAGCAGCTTAGAGCTGGGGAATTCGCCTGGAAACACCATATATTTT. Its translation is CASSLELGNSPGNTIYF.

This clonotype has a handful of counts. DNA of the CDR3: TGTGCCAGCACCCGAGCGGAGTTCTATGGCTACACCTTC. Its translation: CASTRAEFYGYTF. The V gene is TRBV7-2, the J gene TRBJ1-2; unclear D gene. From germline, CDR1 is SGHTA and CDR2 FQGNSA. This CDR3 has 13 residues. Deletions cut 7 bases from V and 4 bases from J, with 13 bases between. The full variable domain, its missing parts supplied by reference TRBV7-2 and TRBJ1-2, is GAGVSQSPSNKVTEKGKDVELRCDPISGHTALYWYRQSLGQGLEFLIYFQGNSAPDKSGLPSDRFSAERTGGSVSTLTIQRTQQEDSAVYLCASTRAEFYGYTFGSGTRLTVV.

The sample holds many counts of this clonotype. The rearrangement joins TRBV29-1 to TRBJ2-6; D is uncertain. This CDR3 comprises 12 residues. V lost 4 bases, J lost 1 base, and 2 bases lay in between. Germline-derived CDR1 and CDR2 are SQVTM and ANQGSEA. The CDR3 DNA follows: TGCAGCGTTGGTTCTGGGGCCAACGTCCTGACTTTC. This translates into CSVGSGANVLTF. The whole variable domain, filled in from reference TRBV29-1 and TRBJ2-6, reads SAVISQKPSRDICQRGTSLTIQCQVDSQVTMMFWYRQQPGQSLTLIATANQGSEATYESGFVIDKFPISRPNLTFSTLTVSNMSPEDSSIYLCSVGSGANVLTFGAGSRLTVL.

This clonotype was recorded many times. The V gene is TRBV6-2 or TRBV6-3, the J gene TRBJ1-1, with D hard to call. The CDR3 sequence is 13 residues long. Trimming cost V 2 bases and J 4 bases, with 8 bases left between them. Germline V CDR1 and CDR2: MNHEY, SVGEGT. The CDR3 protein is CASSYTEGTEAFF. CDR3 DNA sequence: TGTGCCAGCAGTTACACAGAAGGCACTGAAGCTTTCTTT.

This clonotype was seen many times. This sequence joins TRBV5-6 and TRBJ1-1; TRBD1 might be the D (5 bases). Germline V gene data show CDR1 as SGHDT and CDR2 as YYEEEE. V gave up 5 bases and J gave up 4 bases, with 12 bases separating them. The CDR3 has 13 amino acids. Written as DNA, the CDR3 is TGTGCCAGCAGTCTGCGGGGCGGCACTGAAGCTTTCTTT. Its translation is CASSLRGGTEAFF.

V gene TRBV20-1 combines with J gene TRBJ1-3, with 7 bases identical to TRBD1. The germline V gene encodes CDR1 DFQATT and CDR2 SNEGSKA (reference sequence). The ends lost 2 bases at V and 2 bases at J; junction bases unmatched: 6. The CDR3 covers 15 residues. CDR3 loop: CSARLSGGTGNTIYF. CDR3 sequence (DNA): TGCAGTGCTAGACTCTCAGGGGGTACTGGAAACACCATATATTTT.